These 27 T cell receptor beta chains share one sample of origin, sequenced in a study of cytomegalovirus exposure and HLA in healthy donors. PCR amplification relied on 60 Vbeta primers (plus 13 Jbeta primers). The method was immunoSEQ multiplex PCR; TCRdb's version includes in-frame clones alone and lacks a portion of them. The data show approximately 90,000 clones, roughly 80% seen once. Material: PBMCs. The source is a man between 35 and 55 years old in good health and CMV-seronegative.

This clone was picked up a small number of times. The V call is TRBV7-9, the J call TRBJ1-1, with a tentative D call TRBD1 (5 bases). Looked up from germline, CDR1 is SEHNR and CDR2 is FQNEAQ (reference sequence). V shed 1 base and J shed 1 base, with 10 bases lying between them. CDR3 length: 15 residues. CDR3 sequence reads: CASSLEAGRNTEAFF. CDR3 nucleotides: TGTGCCAGCAGCTTAGAGGCAGGGCGGAACACTGAAGCTTTCTTT.

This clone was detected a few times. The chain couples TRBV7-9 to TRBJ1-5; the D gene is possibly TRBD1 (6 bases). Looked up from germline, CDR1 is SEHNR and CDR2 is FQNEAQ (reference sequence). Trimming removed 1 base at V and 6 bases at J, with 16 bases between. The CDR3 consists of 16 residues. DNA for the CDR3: TGTGCCAGCAGCTTAGACAGGGTAGGGGTAGGTCAGCCCCAGCATTTT. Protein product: CASSLDRVGVGQPQHF.

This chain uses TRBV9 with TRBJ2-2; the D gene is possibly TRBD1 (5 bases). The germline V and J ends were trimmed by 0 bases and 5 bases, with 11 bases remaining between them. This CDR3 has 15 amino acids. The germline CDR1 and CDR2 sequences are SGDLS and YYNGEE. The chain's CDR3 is CASSVGQGGTGELFF. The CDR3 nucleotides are TGTGCCAGCAGCGTAGGGCAGGGTGGAACCGGGGAGCTGTTTTTT.

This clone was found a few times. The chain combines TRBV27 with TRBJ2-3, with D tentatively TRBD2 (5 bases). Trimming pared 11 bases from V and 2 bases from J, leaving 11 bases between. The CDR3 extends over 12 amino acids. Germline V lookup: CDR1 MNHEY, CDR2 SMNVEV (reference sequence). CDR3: CASQRDTDTQYF. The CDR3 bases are TGTGCCTCCCAGAGGGACACAGATACGCAGTATTTT.

CDR3 bases: TGTGCCAGCAAACAATTGGGGACATTTGATTCACCCCTCCACTTT. It encodes CASKQLGTFDSPLHF. V gene TRBV2 combines with J gene TRBJ1-6; maybe TRBD1 (6 bases). This CDR3 has 15 amino acids. V was pared by 7 bases and J by 8 bases, with 18 bases between. Germline CDR1 SNHLY, CDR2 FYNNEI. The whole variable domain, remainder taken from reference TRBV2 and TRBJ1-6, is EPEVTQTPSHQVTQMGQEVILRCVPISNHLYFYWYRQILGQKVEFLVSFYNNEISEKSEIFDDQFSVERPDGSNFTLKIRSTKLEDSAMYFCASKQLGTFDSPLHFGNGTRLTVT.

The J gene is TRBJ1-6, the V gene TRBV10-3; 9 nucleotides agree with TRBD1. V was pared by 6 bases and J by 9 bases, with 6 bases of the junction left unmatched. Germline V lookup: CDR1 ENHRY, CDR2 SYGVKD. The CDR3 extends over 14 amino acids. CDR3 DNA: TGTGCCATCAGACCGGGACAGGGTACTTCACCCCTCCACTTT. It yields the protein CAIRPGQGTSPLHF.

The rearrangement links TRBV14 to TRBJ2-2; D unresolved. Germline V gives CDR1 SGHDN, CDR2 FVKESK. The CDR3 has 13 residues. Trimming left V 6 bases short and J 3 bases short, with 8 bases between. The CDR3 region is CASSRRDTGELFF. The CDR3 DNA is TGTGCCAGCAGTCGTCGAGACACCGGGGAGCTGTTTTTT.

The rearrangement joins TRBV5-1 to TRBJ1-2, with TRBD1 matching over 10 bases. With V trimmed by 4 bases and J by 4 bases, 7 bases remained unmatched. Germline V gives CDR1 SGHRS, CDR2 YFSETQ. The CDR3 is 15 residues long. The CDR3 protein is CASSEPGQGTYGYTF. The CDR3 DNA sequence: TGCGCCAGCAGCGAACCGGGACAGGGGACCTATGGCTACACCTTC.

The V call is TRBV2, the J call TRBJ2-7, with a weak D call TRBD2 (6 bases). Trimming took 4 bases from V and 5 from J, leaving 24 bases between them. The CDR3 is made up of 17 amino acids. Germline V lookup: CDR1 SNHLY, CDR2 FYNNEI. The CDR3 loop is CASSAPSRLVRSHEQYF. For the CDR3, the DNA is TGTGCCAGCAGTGCCCCCTCCCGACTAGTCAGATCGCACGAGCAGTACTTC.

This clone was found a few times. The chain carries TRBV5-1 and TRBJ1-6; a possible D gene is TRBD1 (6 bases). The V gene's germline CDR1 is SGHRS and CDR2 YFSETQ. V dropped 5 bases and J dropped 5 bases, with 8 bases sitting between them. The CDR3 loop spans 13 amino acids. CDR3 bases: TGCGCCAGCAGAAGGACAGATAATTCACCCCTCCACTTT. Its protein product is CASRRTDNSPLHF.

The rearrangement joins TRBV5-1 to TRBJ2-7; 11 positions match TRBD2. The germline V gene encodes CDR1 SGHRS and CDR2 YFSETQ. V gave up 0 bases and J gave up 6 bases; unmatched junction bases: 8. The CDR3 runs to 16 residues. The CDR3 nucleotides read TGCGCCAGCAGCTTGGGTCTAGCGGGAGGCACCCGCGAGCAGTACTTC. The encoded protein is CASSLGLAGGTREQYF. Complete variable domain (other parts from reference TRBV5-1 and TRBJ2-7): KAGVTQTPRYLIKTRGQQVTLSCSPISGHRSVSWYQQTPGQGLQFLFEYFSETQRNKGNFPGRFSGRQFSNSRSEMNVSTLELGDSALYLCASSLGLAGGTREQYFGPGTRLTVT.

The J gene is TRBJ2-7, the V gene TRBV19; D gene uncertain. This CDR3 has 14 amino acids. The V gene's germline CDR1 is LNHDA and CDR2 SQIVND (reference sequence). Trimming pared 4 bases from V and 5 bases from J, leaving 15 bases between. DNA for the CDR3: TGTGCCAGTAGTACTGAGGCGATAAGCCACGAGCAGTACTTC. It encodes CASSTEAISHEQYF.

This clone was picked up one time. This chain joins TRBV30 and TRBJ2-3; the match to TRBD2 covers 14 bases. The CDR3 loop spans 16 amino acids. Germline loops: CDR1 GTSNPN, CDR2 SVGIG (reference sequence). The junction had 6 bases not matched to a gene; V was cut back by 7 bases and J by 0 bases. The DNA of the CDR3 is TGTGCCTTGGGACTAGCGGGAGATATTAGCACAGATACGCAGTATTTT. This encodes CALGLAGDISTDTQYF. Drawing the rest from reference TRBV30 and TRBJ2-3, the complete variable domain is SQTIHQWPATLVQPVGSPLSLECTVEGTSNPNLYWYRQAAGRGLQLLFYSVGIGQISSEVPQNLSASRPQDRQFILSSKKLLLSDSGFYLCALGLAGDISTDTQYFGPGTRLTVL.

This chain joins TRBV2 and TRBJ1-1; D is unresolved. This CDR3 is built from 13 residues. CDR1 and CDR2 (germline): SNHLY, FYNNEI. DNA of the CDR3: TGTGCGAGCCGGGTTGGAGCGAACACTGAAGCTTTCTTT. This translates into CASRVGANTEAFF.

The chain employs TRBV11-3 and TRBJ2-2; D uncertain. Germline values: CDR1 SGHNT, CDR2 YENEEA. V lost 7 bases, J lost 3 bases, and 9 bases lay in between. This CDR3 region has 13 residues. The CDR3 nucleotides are TGTGCCAGCACAGACTCATACACCGGGGAGCTGTTTTTT. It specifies CASTDSYTGELFF.

This CDR3 is CASSLLTSGEGNEQFF. The CDR3 nucleotides are TGTGCCAGCAGCTTACTTACTAGCGGGGAGGGTAATGAGCAGTTCTTC. The chain is built from TRBV7-2 and TRBJ2-1, with 10 bases lining up with TRBD2. Trimming at V came to 2 bases and at J to 7 bases, leaving 8 bases not matched to a gene. Per germline, CDR1 SGHTA and CDR2 FQGNSA. CDR3 length: 16 amino acids.

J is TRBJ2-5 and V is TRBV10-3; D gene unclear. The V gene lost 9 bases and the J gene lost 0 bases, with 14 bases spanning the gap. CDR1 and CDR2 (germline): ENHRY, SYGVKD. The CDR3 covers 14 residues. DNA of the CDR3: TGTGCCATGGCCCGCGCGAGCGACCAAGAGACCCAGTACTTC. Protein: CAMARASDQETQYF.

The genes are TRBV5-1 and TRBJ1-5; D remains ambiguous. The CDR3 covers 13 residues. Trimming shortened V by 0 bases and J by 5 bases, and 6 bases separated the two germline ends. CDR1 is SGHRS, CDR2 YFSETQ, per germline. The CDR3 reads CASSLERDQPQHF. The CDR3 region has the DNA TGCGCCAGCAGCTTGGAGAGGGATCAGCCCCAGCATTTT.

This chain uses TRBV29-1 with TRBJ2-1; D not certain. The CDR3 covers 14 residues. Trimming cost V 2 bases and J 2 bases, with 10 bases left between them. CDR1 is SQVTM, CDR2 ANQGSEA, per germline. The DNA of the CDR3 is TGCAGCGTTGAAAGTCAGAAAGCCTACAATGAGCAGTTCTTC. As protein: CSVESQKAYNEQFF.

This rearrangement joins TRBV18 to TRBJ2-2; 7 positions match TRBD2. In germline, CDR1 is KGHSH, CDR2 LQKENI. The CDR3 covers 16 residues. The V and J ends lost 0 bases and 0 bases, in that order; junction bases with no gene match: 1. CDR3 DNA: TGTGCCAGCTCACCACCGAGCGGGGCGAACACCGGGGAGCTGTTTTTT. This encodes CASSPPSGANTGELFF.

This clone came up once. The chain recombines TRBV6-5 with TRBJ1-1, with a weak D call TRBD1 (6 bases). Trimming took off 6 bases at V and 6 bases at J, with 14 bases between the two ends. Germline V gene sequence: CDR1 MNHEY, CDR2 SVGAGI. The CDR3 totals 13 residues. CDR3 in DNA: TGTGCCAGCAGACGACAGGCGGGCGCTGAAGCTTTCTTT. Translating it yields CASRRQAGAEAFF.

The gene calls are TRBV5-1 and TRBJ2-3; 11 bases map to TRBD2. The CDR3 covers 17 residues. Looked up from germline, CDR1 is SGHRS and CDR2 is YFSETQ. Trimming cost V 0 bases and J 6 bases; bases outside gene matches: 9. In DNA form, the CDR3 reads TGCGCCAGCAGCTTGGTCCGACTAGCGGGGCCCGGGGATACGCAGTATTTT. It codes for CASSLVRLAGPGDTQYF.

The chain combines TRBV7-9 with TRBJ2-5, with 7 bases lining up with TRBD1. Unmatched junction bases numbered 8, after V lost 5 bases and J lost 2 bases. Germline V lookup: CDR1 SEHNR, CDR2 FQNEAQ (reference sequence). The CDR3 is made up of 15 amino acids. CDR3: CASSNARGRQETQYF. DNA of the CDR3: TGTGCCAGCAGCAACGCCAGGGGGAGACAAGAGACCCAGTACTTC.

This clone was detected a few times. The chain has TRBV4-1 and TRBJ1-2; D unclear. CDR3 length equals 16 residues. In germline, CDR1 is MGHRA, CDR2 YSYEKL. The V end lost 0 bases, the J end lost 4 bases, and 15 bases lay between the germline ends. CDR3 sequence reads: CASSQDGQVNSYGYTF. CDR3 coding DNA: TGCGCCAGCAGCCAAGATGGGCAGGTGAACTCCTATGGCTACACCTTC.

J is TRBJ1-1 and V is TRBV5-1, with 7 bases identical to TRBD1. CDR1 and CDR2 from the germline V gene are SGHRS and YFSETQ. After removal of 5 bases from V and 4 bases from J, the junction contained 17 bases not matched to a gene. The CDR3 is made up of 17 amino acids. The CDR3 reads CASRKDPGQKTGTEAFF. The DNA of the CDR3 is TGCGCCAGCAGGAAGGATCCGGGACAGAAAACGGGCACTGAAGCTTTCTTT.

In DNA form, the CDR3 reads TGTGCCAGCAGCGTAAGCCAGGGTGGTGGGTTGGATACGCAGTATTTT. Translating gives CASSVSQGGGLDTQYF. The rearrangement links TRBV9 to TRBJ2-3; possibly TRBD1 for D (5 bases). This CDR3 has 16 amino acids. V was pared by 1 base and J by 6 bases, with 18 bases between. The germline gives CDR1 SGDLS, CDR2 YYNGEE.

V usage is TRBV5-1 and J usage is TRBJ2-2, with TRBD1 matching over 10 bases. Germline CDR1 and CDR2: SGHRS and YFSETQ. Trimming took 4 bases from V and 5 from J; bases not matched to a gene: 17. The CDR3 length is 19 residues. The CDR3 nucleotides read TGCGCCAGCAGCGGCGGAAGGACAGGGGGTGTAGGTAGAACCGGGGAGCTGTTTTTT. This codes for CASSGGRTGGVGRTGELFF. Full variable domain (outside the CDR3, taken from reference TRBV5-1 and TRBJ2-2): KAGVTQTPRYLIKTRGQQVTLSCSPISGHRSVSWYQQTPGQGLQFLFEYFSETQRNKGNFPGRFSGRQFSNSRSEMNVSTLELGDSALYLCASSGGRTGGVGRTGELFFGEGSRLTVL.